Listed below are T cell receptor beta chains from one sample, sequenced in a study of blood T cells in healthy people across ages. TCRdb redid the calling of the 5' RACE reads with MiXCR, one entry per CDR3 protein. In the table there are 540,000 or so distinct CDR3 sequences, around 24% of which are singletons. In addition, the sample was reused for a study of T cells of mothers and their children.

Sequenced: blood. The receptors derive from a boy aged 5-17 years in good health. Each CDR3 is given with its conserved first and last residue. D genes are given only for firm matches. Only some rows state a clone size, as once, few, many or a class for expanded clones.

j_call d_call v_call clone_size cdr3_nt cdr3_aa
TRBJ2-3 TRBD2 TRBV7-3 NA TGTGCCAGCAGCCGAGGGGGGACTAGCGGAGATACGCAGTATTTT CASSRGGTSGDTQYF
TRBJ1-2 NA TRBV4-1 few TGCGCCAGCAGCCAAGAGAAAACAGGGCTTTATGGCTACACCTTC CASSQEKTGLYGYTF
TRBJ1-4 TRBD1 TRBV28 once TGTGCCAGCACTAGACAGGGGTTTAATGAAAAACTGTTTTTT CASTRQGFNEKLFF
TRBJ2-7 TRBD1 TRBV20-1 NA TGCAGTGCTAGCCTGGACAGGGGGCTGTACGAGCAGTACTTC CSASLDRGLYEQYF
TRBJ1-2 NA TRBV10-3 NA TGTGCCATCAGACTCGACGCGGGCCCTTATGGCTACACCTTC CAIRLDAGPYGYTF
TRBJ2-5 TRBD1 TRBV29-1 NA TGCAGCGTTGAAAGTGGACAGGCAAGGGCGATAGAGACCCAGTACTTC CSVESGQARAIETQYF
TRBJ2-5 NA TRBV20-1 NA TGCAGTGCTAGAGTGGGCGCCCAACAAGAGACCCAGTACTTC CSARVGAQQETQYF
TRBJ2-1 TRBD1 TRBV19 few TGTGCCAGTAGTCGTGGACAGGCCTACAATGAGCAGTTCTTC CASSRGQAYNEQFF
TRBJ2-7 TRBD2 TRBV27 few TGTGCCAGCCGTGAGAGCGGGACTTTAGGGGACGAGCAGTACTTC CASRESGTLGDEQYF
TRBJ1-1 NA TRBV29-1 NA TGCAGCGTTGAGTGGGGTTTGCGTGAAGCTTTCTTT CSVEWGLREAFF
TRBJ2-7 NA TRBV5-8 few TGTGCCAGCAGCTTACTCCGGGCCTACGAGCAGTACTTC CASSLLRAYEQYF
TRBJ1-1 NA TRBV5-1 few TGCGCCAGCAGCCCCGGGACCGAGTGGGGCGACACTGAAGCTTTCTTT CASSPGTEWGDTEAFF
TRBJ2-7 TRBD1 TRBV29-1 NA TGCAGCGTTGAAGATCGACAGGGGTACGTCTACGAGCAGTACTTC CSVEDRQGYVYEQYF
TRBJ2-7 NA TRBV6-2/TRBV6-3 few TGTGCCAGCCGACGGTCAGCACCGCGAGAGCAGTACTTC CASRRSAPREQYF
TRBJ2-1 NA TRBV28 NA TGTGCCAGCAGTTTAGACCGCGGGGTCGATGAGCAGTTCTTC CASSLDRGVDEQFF
TRBJ2-2 NA TRBV27 few TGTGCCAGCGGTCGTCGGTCGTCAGGTCCGAACACCGGGGAGCTGTTTTTT CASGRRSSGPNTGELFF
TRBJ2-5 NA TRBV7-3 many TGTGCCAGCAGCTTAACGTTTGGAGAGACCCAGTACTTC CASSLTFGETQYF
TRBJ2-5 NA TRBV13 NA TGTGCCAGCAGCCAAACGTCCACCCTTGGGGAGACCCAGTACTTC CASSQTSTLGETQYF
TRBJ1-1 TRBD1 TRBV19 NA TGTGCCAGTAGAGCGACAGGGGTCGGAGTGAACACTGAAGCTTTCTTT CASRATGVGVNTEAFF
TRBJ2-7 TRBD2 TRBV20-1 NA TGCAGTGCTCCTATAGCGGGAGCCTACGAGCAGTACTTC CSAPIAGAYEQYF
TRBJ2-5 TRBD1 TRBV12-3/TRBV12-4 NA TGTGCCAGCAGTTCCCGGGACAGGGTTAGTTCGGAGACCCAGTACTTC CASSSRDRVSSETQYF
TRBJ1-2 TRBD1 TRBV7-4 few TGTGCCAGCAGCGTCCGGGACAGGGGGCATAGGGGCTATGGCTACACCTTC CASSVRDRGHRGYGYTF
TRBJ2-7 NA TRBV7-2 NA TGTGCCAGCAGCACAGGGCCTAGCGGCTCCTACGAGCAGTACTTC CASSTGPSGSYEQYF
TRBJ2-5 TRBD2 TRBV20-1 many TGCAGTGCTAGTGGAGCGGGAAAGAAAGAGACCCAGTACTTC CSASGAGKKETQYF
TRBJ2-7 NA TRBV7-9 few TGTGCCAGCAGCTTAGAGGACGGGCCCTACGAGCAGTACTTC CASSLEDGPYEQYF
TRBJ1-2 NA TRBV5-1 NA TGCGCCAGCAGTCCAGGAAAAAGCTCGTATGGCTACACCTTC CASSPGKSSYGYTF
TRBJ2-7 NA TRBV5-1 NA TGCGCCAGCAGCCCGGAAAAAGGGGCAGGTATCTACGAGCAGTACTTC CASSPEKGAGIYEQYF
TRBJ2-7 TRBD2 TRBV4-3 NA TGCGCCAGCAGCGAAGGTCTAGCGGGAGGCTACGAGCAGTACTTC CASSEGLAGGYEQYF
TRBJ2-7 NA TRBV29-1 NA TGCAGCGTTGAAAATGAGGGATTAGGCTACGAGCAGTACTTC CSVENEGLGYEQYF
TRBJ2-1 TRBD2 TRBV27 few TGTGCCAGCAGTTCCGTAGCGGGAGGATACAATGAGCAGTTCTTC CASSSVAGGYNEQFF
TRBJ2-1 NA TRBV7-9 few TGTGCCAGCAGCTTAGATTCGGGACGGAGCAATGAGCAGTTCTTC CASSLDSGRSNEQFF
TRBJ1-1 NA TRBV20-1 few TGCAGTGCTTATAAGCAGGGTGGTGGCACTGAAGCTTTCTTT CSAYKQGGGTEAFF
TRBJ1-1 NA TRBV3-1 NA TGTGCCAGCAGCCTAGGTGGTTCGGCTGAAGCTTTCTTT CASSLGGSAEAFF
TRBJ1-2 NA TRBV6-5 NA TGTGCCAGCAGCCCCGCAGGGTTTTTTGGCTACACCTTC CASSPAGFFGYTF
TRBJ2-1 NA TRBV21-1 NA TGTGCCAGCAGCAAAGGGCCAGCGGGAAGCCACAATGAGCAGTTCTTC CASSKGPAGSHNEQFF
TRBJ2-1 NA TRBV12-3/TRBV12-4 many TGTGCCAGCAGTTTTGGTGAGCAGTTCTTC CASSFGEQFF
TRBJ2-5 NA TRBV6-1 NA TGTGCCAGCAGAATCGACTTCGGACAACAAGAGACCCAGTACTTC CASRIDFGQQETQYF
TRBJ2-7 NA TRBV7-9 NA TGTGCCAGCAGCTTCAGTGGGACCTACGAGCAGTACTTC CASSFSGTYEQYF
TRBJ2-1 TRBD2 TRBV5-1 NA TGCGCCAGCAGCTCGGCGGCTAGCGGGAGTTTAGGCTACAATGAGCAGTTCTTC CASSSAASGSLGYNEQFF
TRBJ2-5 NA TRBV10-3 NA TGTGCCATCAGTGGGAGAGGGGGGGAGACCCAGTACTTC CAISGRGGETQYF
TRBJ2-5 TRBD2 TRBV29-1 NA TGCAGCGTTGCTAGCGGGGGGGGCAGGGAGACCCAGTACTTC CSVASGGGRETQYF
TRBJ1-6 TRBD1 TRBV28 few TGTGCCAGCAGTTTCGGGACAGGGCATTCACCCCTCCACTTT CASSFGTGHSPLHF
TRBJ2-3 TRBD1 TRBV5-6 once TGTGCCAGCAGCTGGGTGAGGACAGGGGTGGCAGATACGCAGTATTTT CASSWVRTGVADTQYF
TRBJ2-1 NA TRBV15 NA TGTGCCACCAGCAGAGAAACACGACTCAACAATGAGCAGTTCTTC CATSRETRLNNEQFF
TRBJ1-5 NA TRBV20-1 NA TGCAGTGCTCCTACGCTTAGAAATCAGCCCCAGCATTTT CSAPTLRNQPQHF
TRBJ1-5 NA TRBV7-9 once TGTGCCAGCAGCTTAGGTGCAGATCAGCCCCAGCATTTT CASSLGADQPQHF
TRBJ2-1 TRBD1 TRBV29-1 NA TGCAGCGGTGACAGGGGTGGCCTCAATGAGCAGTTCTTC CSGDRGGLNEQFF
TRBJ1-2 NA TRBV4-3 many TGCGCCAGCAGCCAAGCTGCAAAAGGGTTGAGCGGCTACACCTTC CASSQAAKGLSGYTF
TRBJ2-1 NA TRBV5-1 NA TGCGCCAGCAGCTTGTCCTGGGGGCAATACAATGAGCAGTTCTTC CASSLSWGQYNEQFF
TRBJ1-2 TRBD1 TRBV27 NA TGTGCCAGCAGTCCCCTAGGACAGGGTCATGGCTACACCTTC CASSPLGQGHGYTF
TRBJ1-2 TRBD1 TRBV12-3/TRBV12-4 NA TGTGCCAGCAGTTTAGCCGGGACAGGTTCCTATGGCTACACCTTC CASSLAGTGSYGYTF
TRBJ2-1 NA TRBV29-1 NA TGCAGCGTTGGAGATCGACCAGGCGTGGGGAATGAGCAGTTCTTC CSVGDRPGVGNEQFF
TRBJ1-6 NA TRBV5-1 NA TGCGCCAGCAGAGGGAATGCAGGGAGTGATTCACCCCTCCACTTT CASRGNAGSDSPLHF